The 22 T cell receptor beta chains below were found in one sample sequenced in a study of blood T cell repertoires in COVID-19. Assay: immunoSEQ multiplex PCR; the TCRdb copy retains only in-frame clones and omits some. The repertoire holds roughly 32,000 clones, with about 90% as singletons. The source material was peripheral blood. The receptors derive from an elderly man with acute or convalescent COVID-19.

The chain couples TRBV6-5 to TRBJ1-1; D may be TRBD1 (6 bases). V gave up 0 bases and J gave up 8 bases, with 13 bases separating them. The CDR3 has 14 amino acids. Germline V gene lookup returns CDR1 MNHEY and CDR2 SVGAGI. The CDR3 loop reads CASSYSGNREEAFF. The CDR3 region has the DNA TGTGCCAGCAGTTACTCCGGTAACAGGGAAGAAGCTTTCTTT.

The chain couples TRBV29-1 to TRBJ2-7; TRBD1 agrees at 11 bases. CDR1 SQVTM and CDR2 ANQGSEA come from the germline V gene. V lost 7 bases, J lost 1 base, and 12 bases stayed unmatched. The CDR3 contains 16 residues. The CDR3 sequence is CSAEAEGQGASYEQYF. The CDR3, as DNA: TGCAGCGCCGAAGCAGAAGGACAGGGGGCTTCCTACGAGCAGTACTTC.

The chain links TRBV7-9 to TRBJ2-3, with 8 bases fitting TRBD2. The trim removed 6 bases at V and 0 bases at J, leaving 14 bases unmatched. Germline lookup yields CDR1 SEHNR and CDR2 FQNEAQ (reference sequence). The CDR3 is 18 residues long. The CDR3 bases are TGTGCCAGCAGTTTTCCCCTGGCCAGCGGGGGAAGCACAGATACGCAGTATTTT. This encodes CASSFPLASGGSTDTQYF.

The chain has TRBV6-5 and TRBJ1-5; weak D call: TRBD1 (6 bases). Trimming took 8 bases from V and 3 from J, leaving 14 bases between them. Germline V lookup: CDR1 MNHEY, CDR2 SVGAGI. This CDR3 comprises 14 residues. As DNA, the CDR3 is TGTGCCAGCCTAAAGGACAGCTACAATCAGCCCCAGCATTTT. This sequence encodes CASLKDSYNQPQHF.

This clone was recorded once. The chain recombines TRBV9 with TRBJ1-1, with D hard to call. Trimming left V 6 bases short and J 2 bases short, with 17 bases between. The CDR3 length is 15 residues. Germline lookup yields CDR1 SGDLS and CDR2 YYNGEE. The DNA for the CDR3 is TGTGCCAGCACTCCCCTAGGCGGGCCAAACACTGAAGCTTTCTTT. Protein sequence: CASTPLGGPNTEAFF.

The chain is built from TRBV2 and TRBJ2-3; the match to TRBD2 covers 10 bases. CDR1 is SNHLY, CDR2 FYNNEI, per germline. The V segment lost 3 bases and the J segment 3 bases; nucleotides outside the gene matches: 6. The CDR3 loop spans 16 amino acids. CDR3 coding DNA: TGTGCCAGCAGTGAGAGACTAGCGGGCCGGACAGATACGCAGTATTTT. It is translated as CASSERLAGRTDTQYF.

A few counts support this clone. V is TRBV7-7 and J is TRBJ2-2, with 7 positions matching TRBD2. The J segment lost 4 bases and the V segment lost 1 base, leaving 3 bases of the junction unmatched. CDR1 is SSHAT, CDR2 FNYEAQ, per germline (reference sequence). The CDR3 spans 15 residues. The CDR3 DNA is TGTGCCAGCAGCTTAGAACTAGCGAGCACCGGGGAGCTGTTTTTT. This codes for CASSLELASTGELFF.

The rearrangement joins TRBV15 to TRBJ1-5, with D hard to call. CDR1 is LNHNV, CDR2 YYDKDF, per germline (reference sequence). The CDR3 has 16 amino acids. The ends were cut back, 1 base at V and 0 bases at J, with 10 bases in the middle. The CDR3 here is CATSRAVYFSNQPQHF. The DNA for the CDR3 is TGTGCCACCAGCAGAGCCGTTTATTTTAGCAATCAGCCCCAGCATTTT.

V usage is TRBV2 and J usage is TRBJ1-5, with TRBD1 matching over 10 bases. The junction had 10 bases not matched to a gene; V was cut back by 6 bases and J by 2 bases. The germline V gene encodes CDR1 SNHLY and CDR2 FYNNEI. The CDR3 contains 17 residues. CDR3 amino acids: CASRTGTGVRGNQPQHF. CDR3 nucleotides: TGTGCCAGCAGAACCGGGACAGGGGTTAGGGGCAATCAGCCCCAGCATTTT.

The V call is TRBV5-4, the J call TRBJ2-7, with D maybe TRBD2 (5 bases). Germline V gene lookup returns CDR1 SGHNT and CDR2 YYREEE (reference sequence). The CDR3 extends over 16 amino acids. The germline V and J ends were trimmed by 1 base and 2 bases, with 16 bases remaining between them. Here the CDR3 DNA reads TGTGCCAGCAGCTTGTACGAGGGCTACGCCACCTACGAGCAGTACTTC. Protein sequence: CASSLYEGYATYEQYF. The entire variable domain, with the rest obtained from reference TRBV5-4 and TRBJ2-7, is as follows: ETGVTQSPTHLIKTRGQQVTLRCSSQSGHNTVSWYQQALGQGPQFIFQYYREEENGRGNFPPRFSGLQFPNYSSELNVNALELDDSALYLCASSLYEGYATYEQYFGPGTRLTVT.

The V gene is TRBV7-2, the J gene TRBJ2-7; TRBD1 aligns across 7 bases. CDR3 size: 13 residues. J lost 2 bases, V lost 5 bases, and 3 bases had no gene match. The V gene's germline CDR1 is SGHTA and CDR2 FQGNSA. In DNA form, the CDR3 reads TGTGCCAGCAGCCTAGGGGGCCCCTACGAGCAGTACTTC. Translated: CASSLGGPYEQYF.

The chain links TRBV11-3 to TRBJ2-1, with D perhaps TRBD2 (6 bases). Trimming pared 0 bases from V and 6 bases from J, leaving 15 bases between. This CDR3 has 16 amino acids. Germline V gene sequence: CDR1 SGHNT, CDR2 YENEEA. The CDR3 DNA reads as TGTGCCAGCAGCTTAGAGGGCGTAGGCGGGGTCAATGAGCAGTTCTTC. This gives the protein CASSLEGVGGVNEQFF.

J is TRBJ1-1 and V is TRBV6-5, with D perhaps matching TRBD1 (6 bases). V dropped 8 bases and J dropped 4 bases, with 17 bases sitting between them. This CDR3 has 14 residues. Germline V gives CDR1 MNHEY, CDR2 SVGAGI. The CDR3: CASAIQRGSTEAFF. The CDR3 DNA sequence: TGTGCCAGCGCGATTCAGAGGGGGAGCACTGAAGCTTTCTTT.

J is TRBJ2-1 and V is TRBV7-3, with D possibly being TRBD2 (7 bases). The CDR3 length is 16 residues. The germline gives CDR1 SGHTA, CDR2 FQGTGA. V lost 2 bases and J 0 bases, leaving 11 bases between the germline ends. The CDR3 bases are TGTGCCAGCAGCTTATCGGGGGGCAGCTCCTACAATGAGCAGTTCTTC. The encoded protein is CASSLSGGSSYNEQFF.

The rearrangement links TRBV11-2 to TRBJ2-2; TRBD1 matches 7 bases. Germline V gene lookup returns CDR1 SGHAT and CDR2 FQNNGV. J was trimmed by 0 bases and V by 5 bases; bases with no gene match: 6. The CDR3 runs 16 residues. CDR3 amino acids: CASSKQTGSNTGELFF. The DNA for the CDR3 is TGTGCCAGCAGCAAACAGACAGGGTCGAACACCGGGGAGCTGTTTTTT.

The J gene is TRBJ1-1, the V gene TRBV5-5, with a tentative D call TRBD1 (6 bases). V lost 3 bases, J lost 7 bases, and 13 bases lay in between. Germline assignment: CDR1 SGHKS and CDR2 YYEKEE (reference sequence). This CDR3 contains 13 residues. The CDR3 here is CASSSLADSEAFF. The CDR3 DNA reads as TGTGCCAGCAGCTCCCTTGCGGACAGTGAAGCTTTCTTT.

The chain carries TRBV5-1 and TRBJ2-5; the D gene is possibly TRBD2 (5 bases). Germline lookup yields CDR1 SGHRS and CDR2 YFSETQ. The CDR3 has 14 residues. V shed 0 bases and J shed 5 bases, with 11 bases lying between them. This CDR3 is CASSLAGMRETQYF. The CDR3, as DNA: TGCGCCAGCAGCTTGGCCGGGATGCGGGAGACCCAGTACTTC.

The chain joins TRBV24-1 to TRBJ2-7, with 7 bases aligning to TRBD1. The CDR3 contains 17 residues. Germline assignment: CDR1 KGHDR and CDR2 SFDVKD. After removal of 3 bases from V and 1 base from J, the junction contained 11 bases not matched to a gene. As DNA, the CDR3 is TGTGCCACCAGTGATCGGGGACAGAGAGACTTATCCTACGAGCAGTACTTC. This translates into CATSDRGQRDLSYEQYF.

The J gene is TRBJ1-6, the V gene TRBV5-1, with 10 bases lining up with TRBD1. CDR1 is SGHRS, CDR2 YFSETQ, per germline. V shed 5 bases and J 9 bases; nucleotides not matched to a gene: 17. The CDR3 has 18 residues. CDR3 DNA sequence: TGCGCCAGCAGGACCGAGCCACCGACAGGGGGCTTGTCTTCACCCCTCCACTTT. Translating it yields CASRTEPPTGGLSSPLHF.

This clone was observed a single time. V is TRBV5-4 and J is TRBJ1-4; D possibly corresponds to TRBD1 (6 bases). This CDR3 contains 15 residues. V lost 4 bases, J lost 8 bases, and 18 bases lay in between. Germline lookup yields CDR1 SGHNT and CDR2 YYREEE (reference sequence). The DNA of the CDR3 is TGTGCCAGCAGCCCTCTTGCAGGGGCTGGAGAAAAACTGTTTTTT. Translation: CASSPLAGAGEKLFF.

The CDR3 sequence: CARSSRGCGNTIYF. The CDR3 coding sequence is TGTGCCAGAAGCTCCAGGGGGTGTGGAAACACCATATATTTT. The chain links TRBV5-3 to TRBJ1-3; 7 bases map to TRBD1. TRBV5-3 is known as an ORF, though its function is uncertain. V shed 3 bases and J 3 bases; nucleotides not matched to a gene: 3. The CDR3 extends over 14 amino acids.

The chain carries TRBV18 and TRBJ2-7, with 7 positions matching TRBD1. The CDR3 runs to 13 residues. V was clipped by 6 bases and J by 5 bases; unmatched bases: 7. Germline CDR1 KGHSH, CDR2 LQKENI. CDR3 sequence: CASSRQGNDEQYF. As DNA, the CDR3 is TGTGCCAGCTCCCGACAGGGTAATGACGAGCAGTACTTC.